The 11 T cell receptor beta chains reported below all come from one sample, sequenced in a study of OX40 agonist ivuxolimab in advanced cancers. The library came from the immunoSEQ multiplex PCR assay. TCRdb re-hosts the immuneACCESS table, in-frame sequences only. Its copies lack some clones; in the studies checked, an unresolved V gene accounts for under half of them, and the cause for the rest is not known. The sample contains tens of thousands of clones, 80% to 90% of them found a single time. The leading ten clones occupy roughly 37% of the sample. The source material was CD4+ or CD8+ T cells sorted from blood, sampled in a trial of the OX40 agonist ivuxolimab. These receptors were collected from an adult with an advanced solid tumor such as melanoma, head and neck, liver or kidney cancer.

V is TRBV7-9 and J is TRBJ2-7; weak D call: TRBD2 (6 bases). Germline V gives CDR1 SEHNR, CDR2 FQNEAQ (reference sequence). V was cut by 1 base and J by 1 base, with 11 bases left in between. The CDR3 runs 15 residues. DNA for the CDR3: TGTGCCAGCAGCTTAGGGCGGGAATGGTCCTACGAGCAGTACTTC. Residues: CASSLGREWSYEQYF.

The V call is TRBV2, the J call TRBJ2-4; TRBD2 matches at 10 bases. The ends lost 7 bases at V and 1 base at J; junction bases unmatched: 10. The germline CDR1 and CDR2 sequences are SNHLY and FYNNEI. The CDR3 covers 17 residues. CDR3 protein: CASTGLADVLAKNIQYF. The CDR3, as DNA: TGTGCCAGCACCGGACTAGCGGATGTCTTGGCCAAAAACATTCAGTACTTC.

This clone appeared a single time. The chain recombines TRBV27 with TRBJ1-3; D not certain. Trimming shortened V by 3 bases and J by 4 bases, and 10 bases separated the two germline ends. Germline V gene data show CDR1 as MNHEY and CDR2 as SMNVEV (reference sequence). The CDR3 covers 14 residues. DNA for the CDR3: TGTGCCAGCAGTTTCGCAGGCAGGGGAAACACCATATATTTT. Its protein is CASSFAGRGNTIYF.

V is TRBV9 and J is TRBJ2-7, with no clear D. V was clipped by 2 bases and J by 1 base, with 7 bases between them. This CDR3 spans 13 amino acids. Germline lookup yields CDR1 SGDLS and CDR2 YYNGEE. The CDR3 region is CASSVSGSYEQYF. Here the CDR3 DNA reads TGTGCCAGCAGCGTCTCAGGATCCTACGAGCAGTACTTC.

V is TRBV4-1 and J is TRBJ1-4, with 9 bases matching TRBD1. The CDR3 runs to 13 residues. Losses at the gene ends were 6 bases for V and 7 bases for J; bases not matched to a gene: 3. The germline CDR1 and CDR2 sequences are MGHRA and YSYEKL. In DNA, the CDR3 is TGCGCCAGCAGGGGACAGGGTAGTGAAAAACTGTTTTTT. This gives the protein CASRGQGSEKLFF.

V is TRBV27 and J is TRBJ1-5, with D tentatively TRBD1 (5 bases). The V gene lost 2 bases and the J gene lost 1 base, with 9 bases spanning the gap. From germline, CDR1 is MNHEY and CDR2 SMNVEV (reference sequence). The CDR3 runs to 15 residues. The CDR3 reads CASSLGGGSNQPQHF. CDR3 nucleotides: TGTGCCAGCAGTTTAGGCGGGGGGAGCAATCAGCCCCAGCATTTT.

V is TRBV27 and J is TRBJ1-1; TRBD1 is a possible D gene (6 bases). In germline, CDR1 is MNHEY, CDR2 SMNVEV (reference sequence). The CDR3 covers 14 residues. Trimming stripped 6 bases from V and 5 bases from J, with 16 bases between. CDR3 residues: CASSLITGRTEAFF. DNA of the CDR3: TGTGCCAGCAGCCTAATAACAGGGAGGACTGAAGCTTTCTTT.

Only one count was recorded for this clone. This chain joins TRBV4-3 and TRBJ1-5, with 11 bases lining up with TRBD1. CDR3 length: 15 amino acids. From germline, CDR1 is LGHNA and CDR2 YSLEER. V gave up 3 bases and J gave up 7 bases; unmatched junction bases: 5. Here the CDR3 reads CASSQDRGPAQPQHF. Written as DNA, the CDR3 is TGCGCCAGCAGCCAGGACAGGGGGCCGGCCCAGCCCCAGCATTTT.

The chain carries TRBV28 and TRBJ2-3; no clear D. This CDR3 contains 15 residues. V dropped 2 bases and J dropped 3 bases, with 12 bases sitting between them. CDR1 is MDHEN, CDR2 SYDVKM, per germline. CDR3 sequence (DNA): TGTGCCAGCAGTTTAATCCCGAGTGGAACAGATACGCAGTATTTT. It translates to CASSLIPSGTDTQYF.

This rearrangement joins TRBV19 to TRBJ2-1; 11 bases align to TRBD2. V lost 5 bases to trimming and J lost 3 bases; unmatched junction nucleotides: 3. Looked up from germline, CDR1 is LNHDA and CDR2 is SQIVND (reference sequence). The CDR3 spans 15 residues. CDR3 region: CASSAGLAVYNEQFF. CDR3 bases: TGTGCCAGTAGTGCGGGACTAGCGGTCTACAATGAGCAGTTCTTC.

V and J are TRBV7-9 and TRBJ2-6, with TRBD1 matching 7 bases. Per germline, CDR1 SEHNR and CDR2 FQNEAQ (reference sequence). The CDR3 spans 17 residues. Trimming cost V 2 bases and J 4 bases; bases outside gene matches: 8. The CDR3 loop is CASSLLQGDIGANVLTF. The CDR3 DNA is TGTGCCAGCAGCTTACTCCAGGGGGATATCGGGGCCAACGTCCTGACTTTC.